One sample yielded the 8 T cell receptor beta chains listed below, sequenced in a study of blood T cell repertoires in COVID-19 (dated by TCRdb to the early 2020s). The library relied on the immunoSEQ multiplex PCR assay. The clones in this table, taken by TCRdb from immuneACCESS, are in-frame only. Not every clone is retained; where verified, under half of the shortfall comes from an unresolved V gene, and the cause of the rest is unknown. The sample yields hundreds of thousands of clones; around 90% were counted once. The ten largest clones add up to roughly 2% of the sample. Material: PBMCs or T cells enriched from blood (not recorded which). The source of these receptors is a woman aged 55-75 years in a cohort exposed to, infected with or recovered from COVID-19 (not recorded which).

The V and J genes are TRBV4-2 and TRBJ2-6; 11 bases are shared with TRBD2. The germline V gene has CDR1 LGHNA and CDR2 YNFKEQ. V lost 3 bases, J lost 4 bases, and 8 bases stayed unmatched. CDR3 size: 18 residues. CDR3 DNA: TGTGCCAGCAGCCAGATAGCGGGAGGGCCGAAAGGGGCCAACGTCCTGACTTTC. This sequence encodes CASSQIAGGPKGANVLTF.

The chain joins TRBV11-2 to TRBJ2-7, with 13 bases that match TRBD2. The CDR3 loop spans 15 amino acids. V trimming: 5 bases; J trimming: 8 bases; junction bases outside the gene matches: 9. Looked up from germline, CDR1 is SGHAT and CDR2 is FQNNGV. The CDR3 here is CASSGRTSGGPQQYF. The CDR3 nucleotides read TGTGCCAGCAGCGGACGGACTAGCGGGGGACCCCAGCAGTACTTC.

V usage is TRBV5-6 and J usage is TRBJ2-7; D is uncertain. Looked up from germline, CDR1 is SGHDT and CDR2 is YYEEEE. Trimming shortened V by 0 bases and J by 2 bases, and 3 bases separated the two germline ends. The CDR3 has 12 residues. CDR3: CASSLDTYEQYF. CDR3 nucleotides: TGTGCCAGCAGCTTGGACACCTACGAGCAGTACTTC.

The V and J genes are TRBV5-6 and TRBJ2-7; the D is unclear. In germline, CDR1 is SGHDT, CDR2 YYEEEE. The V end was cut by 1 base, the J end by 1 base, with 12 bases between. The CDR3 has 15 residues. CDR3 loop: CASSLRRRPSYEQYF. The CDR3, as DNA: TGTGCCAGCAGCTTGCGGAGACGCCCGTCCTACGAGCAGTACTTC.

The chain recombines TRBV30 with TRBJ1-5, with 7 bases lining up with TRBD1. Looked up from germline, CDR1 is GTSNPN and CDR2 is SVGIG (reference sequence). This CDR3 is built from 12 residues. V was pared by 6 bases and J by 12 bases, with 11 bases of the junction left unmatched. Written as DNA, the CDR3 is TGTGCCTGTACCCAGGCCAGGGGGGTCCAGCATTTT. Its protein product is CACTQARGVQHF.

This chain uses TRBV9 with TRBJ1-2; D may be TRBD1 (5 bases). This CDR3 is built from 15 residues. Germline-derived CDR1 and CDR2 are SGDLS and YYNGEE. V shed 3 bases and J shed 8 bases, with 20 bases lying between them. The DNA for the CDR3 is TGTGCCAGCAGCGCCGCTAAACCAGGGCTTGGCGGCTACACCTTC. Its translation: CASSAAKPGLGGYTF.

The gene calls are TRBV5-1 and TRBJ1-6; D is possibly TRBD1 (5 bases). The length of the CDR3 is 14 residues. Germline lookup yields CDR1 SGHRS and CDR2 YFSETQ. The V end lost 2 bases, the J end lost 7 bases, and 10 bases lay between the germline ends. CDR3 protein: CASSFRESNSPLHF. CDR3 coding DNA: TGCGCCAGCAGCTTCAGGGAATCGAATTCACCCCTCCACTTT.

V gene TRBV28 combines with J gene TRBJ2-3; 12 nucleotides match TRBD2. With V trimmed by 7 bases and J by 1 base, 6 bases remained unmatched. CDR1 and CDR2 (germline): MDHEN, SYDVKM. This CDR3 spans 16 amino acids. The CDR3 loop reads CASKSSGRARTDTQYF. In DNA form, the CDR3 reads TGTGCCAGCAAATCTAGCGGGAGGGCCCGCACAGATACGCAGTATTTT.